This T cell receptor (beta chain) was captured by sequencing in a study of T cell repertoires in cytomegalovirus infection. TCRdb independently ran MiXCR on the reads; one entry per CDR3 protein. The table shows roughly 150,000 distinct CDR3 sequences, with around 22% occurring only once. The CDR3 spans 15 residues. V was clipped by 4 bases and J by 3 bases; unmatched bases: 6. The sequence was obtained from a human donor in good health (CMV status not recorded). Some clones in this sample may be carry-over from other donors' samples. The gene calls are TRBV23-1 and TRBJ2-1; 7 bases agree with TRBD2. TRBV23-1 qualifies as an ORF whose function is uncertain. Sequenced material: PBMCs. The CDR3 DNA sequence: TGCGCCAGCAGTCGGGGCGGGGGTGACTACAATGAGCAGTTCTTC. Protein product: CASSRGGGDYNEQFF.